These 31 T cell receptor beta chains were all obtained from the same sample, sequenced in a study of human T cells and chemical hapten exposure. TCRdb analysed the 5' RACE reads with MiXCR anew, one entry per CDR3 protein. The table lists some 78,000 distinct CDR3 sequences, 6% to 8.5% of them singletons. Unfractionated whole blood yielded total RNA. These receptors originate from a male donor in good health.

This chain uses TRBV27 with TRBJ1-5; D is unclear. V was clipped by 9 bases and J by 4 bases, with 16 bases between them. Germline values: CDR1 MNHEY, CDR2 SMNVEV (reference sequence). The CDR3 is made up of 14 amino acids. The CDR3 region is CASGPGASNQPQHF. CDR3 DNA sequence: TGTGCCAGTGGTCCAGGAGCCTCTAATCAGCCCCAGCATTTT.

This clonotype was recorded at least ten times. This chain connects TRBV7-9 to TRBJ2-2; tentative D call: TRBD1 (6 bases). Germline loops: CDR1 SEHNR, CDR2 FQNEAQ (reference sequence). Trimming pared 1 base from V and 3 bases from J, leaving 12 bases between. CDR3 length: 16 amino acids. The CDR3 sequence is CASSLVTGLYTGELFF. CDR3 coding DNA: TGTGCCAGCAGCTTAGTCACAGGGCTATACACCGGGGAGCTGTTTTTT.

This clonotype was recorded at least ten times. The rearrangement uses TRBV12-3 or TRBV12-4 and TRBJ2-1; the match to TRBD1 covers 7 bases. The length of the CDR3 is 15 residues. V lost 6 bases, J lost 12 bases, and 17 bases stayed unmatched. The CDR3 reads CASSAGDSAALGQFF. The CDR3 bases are TGTGCCAGCAGCGCCGGGGACAGTGCCGCCTTAGGGCAGTTCTTC.

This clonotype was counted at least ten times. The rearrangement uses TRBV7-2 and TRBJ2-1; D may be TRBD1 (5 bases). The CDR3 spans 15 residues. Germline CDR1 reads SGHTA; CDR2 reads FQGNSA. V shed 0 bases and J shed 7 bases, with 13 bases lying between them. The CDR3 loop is CASSLASRVGNEQFF. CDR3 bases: TGTGCCAGCAGCTTAGCGTCCAGGGTGGGTAATGAGCAGTTCTTC.

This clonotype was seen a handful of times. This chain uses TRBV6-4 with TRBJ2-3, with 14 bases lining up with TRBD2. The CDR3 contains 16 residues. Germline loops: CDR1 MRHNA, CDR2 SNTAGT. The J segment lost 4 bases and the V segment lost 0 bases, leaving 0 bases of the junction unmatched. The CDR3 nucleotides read TGTGCCAGCAGTGACTCGACTAGCGGGGGGGCAGATACGCAGTATTTT. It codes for CASSDSTSGGADTQYF.

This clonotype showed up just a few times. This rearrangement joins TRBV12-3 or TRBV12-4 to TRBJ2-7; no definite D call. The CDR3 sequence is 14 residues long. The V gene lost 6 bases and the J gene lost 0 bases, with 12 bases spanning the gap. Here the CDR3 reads CASSLTLSSYEQYF. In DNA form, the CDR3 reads TGTGCCAGCAGCTTAACCCTTAGCTCCTACGAGCAGTACTTC.

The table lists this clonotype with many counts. CDR3 sequence: CASSLKRETEAFF. The CDR3 coding sequence is TGTGCCAGCAGCTTAAAAAGGGAGACTGAAGCTTTCTTT. The V call is TRBV7-3, the J call TRBJ1-1; the D is unclear. Germline CDR1 and CDR2: SGHTA and FQGTGA. V lost 1 base and J 5 bases, leaving 8 bases between the germline ends. The CDR3 runs to 13 residues.

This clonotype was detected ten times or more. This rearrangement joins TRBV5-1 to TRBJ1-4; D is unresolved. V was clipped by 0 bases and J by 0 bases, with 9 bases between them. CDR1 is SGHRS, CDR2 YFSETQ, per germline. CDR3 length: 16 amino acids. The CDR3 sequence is CASSLDRLSTNEKLFF. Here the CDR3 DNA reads TGCGCCAGCAGCTTGGACAGATTATCAACTAATGAAAAACTGTTTTTT.

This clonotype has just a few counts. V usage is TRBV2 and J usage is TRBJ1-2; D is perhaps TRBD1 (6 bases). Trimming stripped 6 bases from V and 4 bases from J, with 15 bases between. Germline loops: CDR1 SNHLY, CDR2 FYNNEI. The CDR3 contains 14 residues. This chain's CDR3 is CASRLDSLAYGYTF. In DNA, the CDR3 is TGTGCCAGCAGATTGGACAGCCTCGCCTATGGCTACACCTTC.

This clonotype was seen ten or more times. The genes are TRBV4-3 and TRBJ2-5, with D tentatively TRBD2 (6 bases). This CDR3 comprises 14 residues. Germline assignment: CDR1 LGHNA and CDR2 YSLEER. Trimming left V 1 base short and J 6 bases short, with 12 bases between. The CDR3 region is CASSQVAGGKTQYF. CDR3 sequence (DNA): TGCGCCAGCAGCCAAGTTGCCGGCGGGAAGACCCAGTACTTC.

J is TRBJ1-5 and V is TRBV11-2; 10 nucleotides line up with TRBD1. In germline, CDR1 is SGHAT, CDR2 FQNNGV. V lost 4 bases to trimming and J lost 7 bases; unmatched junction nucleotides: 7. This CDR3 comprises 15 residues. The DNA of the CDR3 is TGTGCCAGCAGCTCGGACAGGGGGTTCGGCCAGCCCCAGCATTTT. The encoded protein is CASSSDRGFGQPQHF.

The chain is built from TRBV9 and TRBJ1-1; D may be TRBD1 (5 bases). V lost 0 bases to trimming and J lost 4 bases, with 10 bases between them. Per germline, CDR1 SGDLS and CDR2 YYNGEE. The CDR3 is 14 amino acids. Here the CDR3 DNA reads TGTGCCAGCAGCGTAGCGGGGACGGGCACTGAAGCTTTCTTT. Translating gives CASSVAGTGTEAFF.

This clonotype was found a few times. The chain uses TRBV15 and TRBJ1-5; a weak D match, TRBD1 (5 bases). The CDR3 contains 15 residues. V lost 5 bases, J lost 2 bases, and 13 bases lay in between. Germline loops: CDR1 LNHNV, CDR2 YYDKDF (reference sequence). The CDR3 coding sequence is TGTGCCACCAGCCCCGCGGGGGAAGGCAATCAGCCCCAGCATTTT. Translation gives CATSPAGEGNQPQHF.

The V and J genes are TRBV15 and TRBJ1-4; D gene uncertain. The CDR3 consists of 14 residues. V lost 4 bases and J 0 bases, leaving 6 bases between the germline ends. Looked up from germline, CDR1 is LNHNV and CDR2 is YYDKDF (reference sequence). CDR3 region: CATSKIATNEKLFF. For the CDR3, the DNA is TGTGCCACCAGCAAGATTGCAACTAATGAAAAACTGTTTTTT.

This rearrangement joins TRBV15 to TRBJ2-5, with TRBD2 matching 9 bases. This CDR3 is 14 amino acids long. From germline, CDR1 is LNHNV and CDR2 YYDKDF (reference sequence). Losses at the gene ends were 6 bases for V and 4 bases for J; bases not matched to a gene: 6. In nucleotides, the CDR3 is TGTGCCACCAGTTCCAGCGGGAGGCTAGAGACCCAGTACTTC. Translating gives CATSSSGRLETQYF. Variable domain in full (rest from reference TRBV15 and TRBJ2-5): DAMVIQNPRYQVTQFGKPVTLSCSQTLNHNVMYWYQQKSSQAPKLLFHYYDKDFNNEADTPDNFQSRRPNTSFCFLDIRSPGLGDTAMYLCATSSSGRLETQYFGPGTRLLVL.

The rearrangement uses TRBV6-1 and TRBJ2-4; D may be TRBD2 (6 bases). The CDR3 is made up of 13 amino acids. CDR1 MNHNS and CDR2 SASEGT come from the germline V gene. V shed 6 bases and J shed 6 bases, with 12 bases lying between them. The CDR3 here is CASSRRGGNIQYF. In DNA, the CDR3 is TGTGCCAGCAGCCGGAGGGGCGGAAACATTCAGTACTTC.

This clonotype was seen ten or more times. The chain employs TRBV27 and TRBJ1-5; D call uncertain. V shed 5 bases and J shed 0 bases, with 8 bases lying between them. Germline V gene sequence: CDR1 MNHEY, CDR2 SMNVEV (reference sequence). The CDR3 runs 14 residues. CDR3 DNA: TGTGCCAGCAGTCGTCAAAATAGCAATCAGCCCCAGCATTTT. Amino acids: CASSRQNSNQPQHF.

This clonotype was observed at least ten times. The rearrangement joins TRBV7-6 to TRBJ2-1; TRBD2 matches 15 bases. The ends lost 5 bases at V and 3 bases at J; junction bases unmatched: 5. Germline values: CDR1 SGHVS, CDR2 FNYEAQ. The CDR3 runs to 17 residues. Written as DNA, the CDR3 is TGTGCCAGCAGCCCCGGACTAGCGGGAGGGGACTACAATGAGCAGTTCTTC. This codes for CASSPGLAGGDYNEQFF.

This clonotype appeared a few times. CDR3 sequence: CASSDSREDTDTQYF. For the CDR3, the DNA is TGCGCCAGCAGTGATTCGCGGGAGGACACAGATACGCAGTATTTT. The V gene is TRBV10-2, the J gene TRBJ2-3; 8 nucleotides match TRBD2. J gave up 2 bases and V 3 bases, and 4 bases lay outside the gene matches. The CDR3 is made up of 15 amino acids. Germline V CDR1 and CDR2: WSHSY, SAAADI.

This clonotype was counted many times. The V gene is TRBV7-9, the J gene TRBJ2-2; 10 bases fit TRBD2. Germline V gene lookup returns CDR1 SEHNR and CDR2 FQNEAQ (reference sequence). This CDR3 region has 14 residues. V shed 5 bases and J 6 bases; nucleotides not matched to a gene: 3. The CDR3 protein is CASSPSGRPGELFF. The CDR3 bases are TGTGCCAGCAGCCCTAGCGGGAGACCCGGGGAGCTGTTTTTT.

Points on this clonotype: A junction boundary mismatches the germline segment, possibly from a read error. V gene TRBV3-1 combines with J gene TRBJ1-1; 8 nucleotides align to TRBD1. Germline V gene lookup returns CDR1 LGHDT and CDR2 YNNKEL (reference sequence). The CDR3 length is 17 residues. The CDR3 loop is CASRQSFRQGTNTEAFF. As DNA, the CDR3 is TGTGCAAGCAGACAAAGTTTTAGACAGGGGACGAACACTGAAGCTTTCTTT. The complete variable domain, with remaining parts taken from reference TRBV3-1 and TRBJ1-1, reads DTAVSQTPKYLVTQMGNDKSIKCEQNLGHDTMYWYKQDSKKFLKIMFSYNNKELIINETVPNRFSPKSPDKAHLNLHINSLELGDSAVYFCASRQSFRQGTNTEAFFGQGTRLTVV.

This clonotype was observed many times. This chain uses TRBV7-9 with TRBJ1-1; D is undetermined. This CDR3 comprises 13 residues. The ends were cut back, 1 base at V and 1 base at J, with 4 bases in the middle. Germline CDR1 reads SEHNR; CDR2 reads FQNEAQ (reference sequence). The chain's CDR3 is CASSLGTNTEAFF. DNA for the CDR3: TGTGCCAGCAGCTTAGGGACGAACACTGAAGCTTTCTTT. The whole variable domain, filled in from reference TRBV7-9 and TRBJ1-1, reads DTGVSQNPRHKITKRGQNVTFRCDPISEHNRLYWYRQTLGQGPEFLTYFQNEAQLEKSRLLSDRFSAERPKGSFSTLEIQRTEQGDSAMYLCASSLGTNTEAFFGQGTRLTVV.

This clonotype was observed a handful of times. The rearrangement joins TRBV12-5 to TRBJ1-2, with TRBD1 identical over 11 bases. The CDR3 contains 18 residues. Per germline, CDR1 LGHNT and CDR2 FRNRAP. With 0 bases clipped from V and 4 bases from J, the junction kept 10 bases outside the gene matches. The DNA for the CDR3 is TGTGCTAGTGGTTTGGTACTAGGGACAGGGGGGCAGGGCTATGGCTACACCTTC. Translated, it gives CASGLVLGTGGQGYGYTF.

The CDR3 region is CATSDRDGGQETQYF. As DNA, the CDR3 is TGTGCCACCAGTGACCGGGACGGAGGCCAAGAGACCCAGTACTTC. This chain joins TRBV24-1 and TRBJ2-5; D assignment may be TRBD1 or TRBD2 (5 bases each). V lost 4 bases, J lost 1 base, and 12 bases lay in between. The CDR3 totals 15 residues. Germline CDR1 KGHDR, CDR2 SFDVKD.

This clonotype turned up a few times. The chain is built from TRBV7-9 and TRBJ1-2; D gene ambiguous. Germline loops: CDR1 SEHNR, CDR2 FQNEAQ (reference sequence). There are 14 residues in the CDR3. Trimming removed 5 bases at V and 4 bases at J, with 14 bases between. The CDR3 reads CASSRPGVAYGYTF. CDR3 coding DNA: TGTGCCAGCAGCCGCCCCGGGGTTGCCTATGGCTACACCTTC.

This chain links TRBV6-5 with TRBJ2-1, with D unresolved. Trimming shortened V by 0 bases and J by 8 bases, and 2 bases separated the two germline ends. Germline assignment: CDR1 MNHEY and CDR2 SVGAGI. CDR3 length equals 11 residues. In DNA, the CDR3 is TGTGCCAGCAGTTACTCGGATGAGCAGTTCTTC. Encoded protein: CASSYSDEQFF.

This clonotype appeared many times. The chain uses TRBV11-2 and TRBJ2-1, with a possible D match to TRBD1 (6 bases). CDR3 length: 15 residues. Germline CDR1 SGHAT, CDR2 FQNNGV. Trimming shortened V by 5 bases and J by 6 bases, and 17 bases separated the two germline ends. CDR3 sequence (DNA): TGTGCCAGCAGCGAACAGGGCCTGGGTCTCAATGAGCAGTTCTTC. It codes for CASSEQGLGLNEQFF.

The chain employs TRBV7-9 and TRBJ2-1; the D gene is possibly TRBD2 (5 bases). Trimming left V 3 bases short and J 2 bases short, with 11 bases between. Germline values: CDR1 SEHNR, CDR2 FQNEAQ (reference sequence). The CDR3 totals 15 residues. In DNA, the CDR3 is TGTGCCAGCAGCTTCGGGATCTCCACCTACAATGAGCAGTTCTTC. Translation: CASSFGISTYNEQFF.

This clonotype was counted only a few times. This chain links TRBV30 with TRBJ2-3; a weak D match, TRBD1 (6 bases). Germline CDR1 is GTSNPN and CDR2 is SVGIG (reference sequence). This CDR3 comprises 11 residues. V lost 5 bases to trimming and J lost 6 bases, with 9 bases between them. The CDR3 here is CAWAQGDTQYF. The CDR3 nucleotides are TGTGCCTGGGCCCAGGGGGATACGCAGTATTTT.

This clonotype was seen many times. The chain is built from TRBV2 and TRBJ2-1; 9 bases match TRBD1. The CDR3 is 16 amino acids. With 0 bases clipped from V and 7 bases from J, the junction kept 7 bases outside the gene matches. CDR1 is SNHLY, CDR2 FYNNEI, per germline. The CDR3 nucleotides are TGTGCCAGCAGTGAAGCGAGCGGGACAGGGAGGAATGAGCAGTTCTTC. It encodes CASSEASGTGRNEQFF. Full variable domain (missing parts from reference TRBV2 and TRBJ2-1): EPEVTQTPSHQVTQMGQEVILRCVPISNHLYFYWYRQILGQKVEFLVSFYNNEISEKSEIFDDQFSVERPDGSNFTLKIRSTKLEDSAMYFCASSEASGTGRNEQFFGPGTRLTVL.

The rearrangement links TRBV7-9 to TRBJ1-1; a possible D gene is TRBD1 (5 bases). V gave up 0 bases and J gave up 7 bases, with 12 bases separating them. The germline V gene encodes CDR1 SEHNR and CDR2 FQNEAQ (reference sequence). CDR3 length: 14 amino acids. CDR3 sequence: CASSLAGQTFEAFF. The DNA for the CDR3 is TGTGCCAGCAGCTTAGCGGGGCAAACCTTTGAAGCTTTCTTT. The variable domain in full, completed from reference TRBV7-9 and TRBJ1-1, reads DTGVSQNPRHKITKRGQNVTFRCDPISEHNRLYWYRQTLGQGPEFLTYFQNEAQLEKSRLLSDRFSAERPKGSFSTLEIQRTEQGDSAMYLCASSLAGQTFEAFFGQGTRLTVV.